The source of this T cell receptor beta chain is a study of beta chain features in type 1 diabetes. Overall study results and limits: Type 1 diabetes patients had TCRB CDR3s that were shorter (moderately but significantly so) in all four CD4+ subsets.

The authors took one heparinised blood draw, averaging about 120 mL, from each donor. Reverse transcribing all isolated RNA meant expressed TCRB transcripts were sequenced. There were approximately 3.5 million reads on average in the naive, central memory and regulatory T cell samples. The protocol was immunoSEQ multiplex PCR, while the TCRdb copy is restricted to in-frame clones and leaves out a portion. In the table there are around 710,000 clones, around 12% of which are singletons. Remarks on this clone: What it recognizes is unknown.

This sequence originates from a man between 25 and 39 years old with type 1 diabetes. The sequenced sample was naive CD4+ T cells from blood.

CDR3 sequence (DNA): TGTGCCAGTACGGGAGCCTACAATGAGCAGTTCTTC. Translating it yields CASTGAYNEQFF. The chain is built from TRBV19 and TRBJ2-1; a weak D match, TRBD2 (6 bases). Trimming removed 7 bases from V and 2 bases from J, with 6 bases in between. Germline values: CDR1 LNHDA, CDR2 SQIVND (reference sequence). This CDR3 is 12 amino acids long. The full variable domain, with the rest looked up from reference TRBV19 and TRBJ2-1, is DGGITQSPKYLFRKEGQNVTLSCEQNLNHDAMYWYRQDPGQGLRLIYYSQIVNDFQKGDIAEGYSVSREKKESFPLTVTSAQKNPTAFYLCASTGAYNEQFFGPGTRLTVL.